This T cell receptor beta chain was sequenced in a study of a mutant IDH1 vaccine in newly diagnosed glioma (dated by TCRdb to about 2021). In the study overall: Vaccination started 4-6 weeks after radiotherapy alone, or was given together with temozolomide cycles in the groups whose treatment included chemotherapy. Of the 25 to 40 treated patients, about 62% were male and approximately 40% were female, and the mean age was about 40 years. Before enrollment, most patients had been given radiochemotherapy with temozolomide as standard therapy, while the rest had received either radiotherapy alone or temozolomide alone. The week-35 safety follow-up was designated visit V12, and the week-47 end of study was designated visit V13. Six visits were used for peripheral blood collection: V03 (baseline), V05, V07, V10, V12 and V13. Longitudinal TCRB deep sequencing was performed for about two dozen treated patients wherever samples were available for exploratory analyses. What the study reported, not specific to this receptor: Pseudoprogression appeared unrelated to alterations in the top peripheral T cell clonotypes detected by TCRB sequencing. Across multiple MHC alleles, vaccine-induced immune responses were seen in more than 90% of patients. PBMC samples for TCRB deep sequencing were selected based on availability. According to the authors, sample limitations meant that analyses of patient blood samples could not be reproduced.

Between the V and J ends, shortened by 5 bases and 4 bases respectively, the junction contains 14 bases. Spanning cysteine to phenylalanine, the CDR3 consists of 15 amino acids. Just CDR3 DNA is preserved here, 45 bases in frame from base 1. According to the germline V gene (reference sequence), CDR1 reads LNHNV and CDR2 reads YYDKDF. The library was obtained by the immunoSEQ multiplex PCR assay. The hsTCRB Kit was used according to the manufacturer's protocol to amplify rearranged TCR beta chain sequences. Sequencing of TCRB libraries was carried out on an Illumina MiSeq. The authors' analysis ran thus. Demultiplexing, trimming and gene mapping were performed with the kit vendor's proprietary platform. Drawn from immuneACCESS, this table holds only the in-frame rearrangements with V and J called that TCRdb kept. Clones are partly lost; checked studies trace under half to an unresolved V gene and leave the rest unexplained. V, J and clone size are those of that table, while D and trimming were read from the DNA. The sample data list roughly 32,000 clones, and about 87% of these were observed just once. The top ten clonotypes cover around 12% of the sample.

Comment on this clone: Its antigen target is currently unknown. Base qualities are not at hand, and no much larger clone is one base apart.

The time point label on this specimen signifies: week 47, end of study. Each vaccine dose was 300 ug of a 20-mer mutant IDH1 peptide in Montanide, given subcutaneously with topical imiquimod. Eight vaccinations were administered to patients in weeks 1, 3, 5, 7, 11, 15, 19 and 23, corresponding to visits V03 through V10. The donors had newly diagnosed IDH1-mutant astrocytomas of WHO grade 3 or 4 that showed loss of nuclear ATRX. The samples were drawn from NOA16, a multicentre, single-arm, open-label phase I trial in Germany that tested a mutant IDH1 peptide vaccine in humans for the first time. The DNeasy Blood and Tissue Kit was used to extract genomic DNA from EDTA blood for TCRB sequencing.

The rearrangement combines TRBV15 with TRBJ2-2; the D gene could be either TRBD1 or TRBD2, each agreeing at 6 bases. The source of this sequence is a woman aged 30 to 39 with glioma. This sample comprised PBMCs, obtained from a glioma patient whose treatment included an IDH1 peptide vaccine. The CDR3 in this case is CATSVRGLGTGELFF. The bases are TGTGCCACCAGCGTCCGGGGGCTGGGCACCGGGGAGCTGTTTTTT.